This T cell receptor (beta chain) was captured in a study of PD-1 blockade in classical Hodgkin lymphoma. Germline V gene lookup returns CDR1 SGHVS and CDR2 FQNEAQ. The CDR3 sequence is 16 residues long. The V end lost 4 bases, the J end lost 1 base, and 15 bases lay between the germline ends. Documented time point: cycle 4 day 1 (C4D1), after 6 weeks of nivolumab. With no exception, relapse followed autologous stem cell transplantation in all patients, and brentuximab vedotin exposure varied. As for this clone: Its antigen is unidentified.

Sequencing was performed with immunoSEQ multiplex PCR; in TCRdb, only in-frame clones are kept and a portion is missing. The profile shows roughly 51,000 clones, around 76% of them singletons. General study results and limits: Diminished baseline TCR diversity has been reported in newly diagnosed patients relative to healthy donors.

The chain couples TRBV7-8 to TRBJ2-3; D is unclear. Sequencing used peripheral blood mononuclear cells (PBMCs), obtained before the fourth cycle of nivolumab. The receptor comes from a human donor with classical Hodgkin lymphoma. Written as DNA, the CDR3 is TGTGCCAGCAGCTCTCGACAACGATGGGGCACAGATACGCAGTATTTT. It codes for CASSSRQRWGTDTQYF.